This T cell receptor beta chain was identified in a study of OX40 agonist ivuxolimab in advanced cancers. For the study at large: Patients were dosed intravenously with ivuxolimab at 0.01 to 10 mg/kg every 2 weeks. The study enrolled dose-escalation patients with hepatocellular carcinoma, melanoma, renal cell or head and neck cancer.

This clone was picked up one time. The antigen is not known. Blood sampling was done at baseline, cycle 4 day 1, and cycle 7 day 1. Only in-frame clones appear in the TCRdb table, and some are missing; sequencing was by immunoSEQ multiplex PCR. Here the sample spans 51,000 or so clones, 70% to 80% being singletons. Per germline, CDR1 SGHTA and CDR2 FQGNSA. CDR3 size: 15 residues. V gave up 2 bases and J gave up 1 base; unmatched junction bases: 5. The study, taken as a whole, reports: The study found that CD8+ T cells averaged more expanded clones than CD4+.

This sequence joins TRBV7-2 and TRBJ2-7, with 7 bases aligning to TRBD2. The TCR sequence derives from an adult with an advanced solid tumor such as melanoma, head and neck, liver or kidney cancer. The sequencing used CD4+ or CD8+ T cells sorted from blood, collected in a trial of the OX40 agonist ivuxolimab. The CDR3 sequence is CASSLQAGVSYEQYF. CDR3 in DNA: TGTGCCAGCAGCTTACAGGCGGGGGTTTCCTACGAGCAGTACTTC.